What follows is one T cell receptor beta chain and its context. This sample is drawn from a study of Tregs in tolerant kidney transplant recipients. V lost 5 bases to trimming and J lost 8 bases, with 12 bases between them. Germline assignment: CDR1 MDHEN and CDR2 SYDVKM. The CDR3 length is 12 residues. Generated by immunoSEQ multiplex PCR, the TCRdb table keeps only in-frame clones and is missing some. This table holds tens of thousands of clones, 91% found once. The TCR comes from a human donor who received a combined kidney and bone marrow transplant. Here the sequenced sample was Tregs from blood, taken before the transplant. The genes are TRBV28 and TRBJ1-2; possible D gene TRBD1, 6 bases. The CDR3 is CASSAGQLGYTF. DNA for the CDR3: TGTGCCAGCAGTGCCGGACAGTTAGGCTACACCTTC.